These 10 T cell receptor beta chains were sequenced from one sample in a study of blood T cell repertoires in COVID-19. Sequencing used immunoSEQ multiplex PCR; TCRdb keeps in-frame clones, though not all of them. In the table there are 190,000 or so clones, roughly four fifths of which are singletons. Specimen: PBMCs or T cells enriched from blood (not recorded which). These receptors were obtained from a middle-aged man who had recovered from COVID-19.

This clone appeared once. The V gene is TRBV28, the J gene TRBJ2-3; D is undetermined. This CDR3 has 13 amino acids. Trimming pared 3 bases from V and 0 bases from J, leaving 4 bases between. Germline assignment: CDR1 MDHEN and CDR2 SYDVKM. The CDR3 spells CASSFLSTDTQYF. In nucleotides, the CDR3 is TGTGCCAGCAGTTTCCTAAGCACAGATACGCAGTATTTT.

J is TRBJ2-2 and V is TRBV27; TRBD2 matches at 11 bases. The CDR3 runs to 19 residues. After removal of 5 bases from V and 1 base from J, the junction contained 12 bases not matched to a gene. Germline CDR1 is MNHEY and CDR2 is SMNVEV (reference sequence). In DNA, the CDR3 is TGTGCCAGCAGTCCTCGCGGGACTAGCGGTAGAATGAACACCGGGGAGCTGTTTTTT. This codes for CASSPRGTSGRMNTGELFF.

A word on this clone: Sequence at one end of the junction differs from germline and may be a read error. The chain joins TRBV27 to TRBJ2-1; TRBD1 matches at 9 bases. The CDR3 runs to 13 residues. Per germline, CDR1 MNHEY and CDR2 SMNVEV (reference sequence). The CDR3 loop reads CASSLSHRGQGFF. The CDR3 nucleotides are TGTGCCAGCAGTCTATCCCACAGGGGGCAGGGGTTCTTC.

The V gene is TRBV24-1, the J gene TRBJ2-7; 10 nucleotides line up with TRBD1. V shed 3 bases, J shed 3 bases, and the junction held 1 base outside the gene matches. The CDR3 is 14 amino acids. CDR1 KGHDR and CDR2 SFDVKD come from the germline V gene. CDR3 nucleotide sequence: TGTGCCACCAGTGATCGGACAGGGGGCTACGAGCAGTACTTC. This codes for CATSDRTGGYEQYF.

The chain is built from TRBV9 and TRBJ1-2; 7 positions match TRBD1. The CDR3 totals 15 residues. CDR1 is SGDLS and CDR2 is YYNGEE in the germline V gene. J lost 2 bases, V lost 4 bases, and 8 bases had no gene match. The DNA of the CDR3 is TGTGCCAGCAGCACCGGGACAGCCATAAACTATGGCTACACCTTC. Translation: CASSTGTAINYGYTF. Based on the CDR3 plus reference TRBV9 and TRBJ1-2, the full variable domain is DSGVTQTPKHLITATGQRVTLRCSPRSGDLSVYWYQQSLDQGLQFLIQYYNGEERAKGNILERFSAQQFPDLHSELNLSSLELGDSALYFCASSTGTAINYGYTFGSGTRLTVV.

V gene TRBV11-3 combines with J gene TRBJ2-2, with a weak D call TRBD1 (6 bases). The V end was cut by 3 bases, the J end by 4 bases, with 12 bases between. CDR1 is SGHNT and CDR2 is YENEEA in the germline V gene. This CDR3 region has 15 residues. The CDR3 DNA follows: TGTGCCAGCAGCTTGGACAGCCTTCCCACCGGGGAGCTGTTTTTT. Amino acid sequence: CASSLDSLPTGELFF.

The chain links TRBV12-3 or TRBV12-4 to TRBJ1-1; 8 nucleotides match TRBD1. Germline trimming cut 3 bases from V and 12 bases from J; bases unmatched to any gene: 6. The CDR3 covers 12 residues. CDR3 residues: CASSLGTGTPFF. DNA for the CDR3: TGTGCCAGCAGTTTGGGGACAGGAACGCCTTTCTTT.

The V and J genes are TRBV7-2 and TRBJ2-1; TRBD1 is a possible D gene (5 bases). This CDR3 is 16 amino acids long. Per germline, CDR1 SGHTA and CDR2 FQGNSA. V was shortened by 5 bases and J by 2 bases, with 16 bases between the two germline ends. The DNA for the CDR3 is TGTGCCAGCAGCCAATCGACAGTCTTGGCCTACAATGAGCAGTTCTTC. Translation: CASSQSTVLAYNEQFF.

The CDR3 spells CASSFPGGHYGYTF. DNA for the CDR3: TGTGCCAGCAGTTTCCCGGGGGGGCACTATGGCTACACCTTC. The V and J genes are TRBV28 and TRBJ1-2; D is perhaps TRBD1 (6 bases). The ends were cut back, 3 bases at V and 3 bases at J, with 11 bases in the middle. Germline V gene sequence: CDR1 MDHEN, CDR2 SYDVKM. The CDR3 is 14 residues long.

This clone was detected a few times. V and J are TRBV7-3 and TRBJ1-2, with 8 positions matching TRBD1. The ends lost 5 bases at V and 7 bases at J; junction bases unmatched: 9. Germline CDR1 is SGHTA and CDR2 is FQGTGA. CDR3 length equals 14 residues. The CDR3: CASSPQGQGGGYTF. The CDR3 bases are TGTGCCAGCAGCCCTCAAGGACAGGGAGGTGGCTACACCTTC.